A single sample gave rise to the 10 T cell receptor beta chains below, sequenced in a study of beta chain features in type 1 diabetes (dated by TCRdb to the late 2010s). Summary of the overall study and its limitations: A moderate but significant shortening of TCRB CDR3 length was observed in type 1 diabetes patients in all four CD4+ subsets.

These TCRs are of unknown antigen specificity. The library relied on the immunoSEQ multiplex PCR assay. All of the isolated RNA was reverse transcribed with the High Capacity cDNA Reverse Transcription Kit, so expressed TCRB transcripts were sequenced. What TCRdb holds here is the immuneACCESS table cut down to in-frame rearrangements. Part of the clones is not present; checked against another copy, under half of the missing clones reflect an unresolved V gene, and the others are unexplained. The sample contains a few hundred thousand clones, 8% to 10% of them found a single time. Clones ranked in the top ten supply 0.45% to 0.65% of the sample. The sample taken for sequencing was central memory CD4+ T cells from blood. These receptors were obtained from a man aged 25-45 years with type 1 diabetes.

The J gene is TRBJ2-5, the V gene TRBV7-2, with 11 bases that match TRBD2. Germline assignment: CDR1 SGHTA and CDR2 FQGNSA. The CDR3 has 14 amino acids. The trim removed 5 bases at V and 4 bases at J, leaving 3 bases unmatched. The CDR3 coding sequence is TGTGCCAGCAGCATGACTAGCGGGACAGAGACCCAGTACTTC. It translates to CASSMTSGTETQYF.

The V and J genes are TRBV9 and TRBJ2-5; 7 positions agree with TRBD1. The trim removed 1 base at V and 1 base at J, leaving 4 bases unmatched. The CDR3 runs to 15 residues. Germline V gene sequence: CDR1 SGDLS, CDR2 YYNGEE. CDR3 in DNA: TGTGCCAGCAGCGTATTTGGGACAGTCCAAGAGACCCAGTACTTC. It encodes CASSVFGTVQETQYF.

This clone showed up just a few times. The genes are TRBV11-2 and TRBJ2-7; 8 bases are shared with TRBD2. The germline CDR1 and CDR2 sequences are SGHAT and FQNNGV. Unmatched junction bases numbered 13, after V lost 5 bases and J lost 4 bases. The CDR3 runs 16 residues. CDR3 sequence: CASSQPTRPGGYEQYF. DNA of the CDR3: TGTGCCAGCAGCCAGCCGACTCGACCGGGGGGGTACGAGCAGTACTTC. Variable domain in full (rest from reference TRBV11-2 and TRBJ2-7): EAGVAQSPRYKIIEKRQSVAFWCNPISGHATLYWYQQILGQGPKLLIQFQNNGVVDDSQLPKDRFSAERLKGVDSTLKIQPAKLEDSAVYLCASSQPTRPGGYEQYFGPGTRLTVT.

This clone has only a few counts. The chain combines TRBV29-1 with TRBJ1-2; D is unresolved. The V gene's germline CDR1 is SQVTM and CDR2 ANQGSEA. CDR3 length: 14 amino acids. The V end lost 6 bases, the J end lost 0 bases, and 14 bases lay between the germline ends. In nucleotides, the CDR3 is TGCAGCGTCGGGCTGTCCGGAACTAACTATGGCTACACCTTC. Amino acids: CSVGLSGTNYGYTF.

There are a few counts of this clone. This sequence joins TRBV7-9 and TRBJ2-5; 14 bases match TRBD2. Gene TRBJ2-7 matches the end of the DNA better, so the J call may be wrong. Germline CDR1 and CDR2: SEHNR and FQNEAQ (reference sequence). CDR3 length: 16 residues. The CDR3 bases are TGTGCCAGCAGCACCGGGGGGACTAGCGGGAGCTACGAGCAGTACTTC. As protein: CASSTGGTSGSYEQYF.

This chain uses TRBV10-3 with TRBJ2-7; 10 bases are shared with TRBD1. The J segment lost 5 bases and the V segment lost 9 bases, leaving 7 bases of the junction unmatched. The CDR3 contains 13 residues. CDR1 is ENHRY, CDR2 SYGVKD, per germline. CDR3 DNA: TGTGCCATAAGCCGGGACAGGGGACACGAGCAGTACTTC. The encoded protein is CAISRDRGHEQYF.

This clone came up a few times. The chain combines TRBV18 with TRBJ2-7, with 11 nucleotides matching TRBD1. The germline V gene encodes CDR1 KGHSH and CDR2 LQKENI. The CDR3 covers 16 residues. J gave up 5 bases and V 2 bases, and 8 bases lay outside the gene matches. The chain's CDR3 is CASSPMWTGGGHEQYF. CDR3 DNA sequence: TGTGCCAGCTCACCAATGTGGACAGGGGGCGGCCACGAGCAGTACTTC. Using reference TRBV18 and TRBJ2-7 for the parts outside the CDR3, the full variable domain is NAGVMQNPRHLVRRRGQEARLRCSPMKGHSHVYWYRQLPEEGLKFMVYLQKENIIDESGMPKERFSAEFPKEGPSILRIQQVVRGDSAAYFCASSPMWTGGGHEQYFGPGTRLTVT.

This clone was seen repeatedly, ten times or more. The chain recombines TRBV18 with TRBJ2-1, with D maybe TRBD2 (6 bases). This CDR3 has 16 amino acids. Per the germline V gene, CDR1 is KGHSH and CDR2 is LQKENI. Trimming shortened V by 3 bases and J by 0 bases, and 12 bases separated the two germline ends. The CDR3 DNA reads TGTGCCAGCTCACCGCCGGGACTTCCCTCCTACAATGAGCAGTTCTTC. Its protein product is CASSPPGLPSYNEQFF. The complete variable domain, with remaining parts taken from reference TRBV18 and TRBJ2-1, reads NAGVMQNPRHLVRRRGQEARLRCSPMKGHSHVYWYRQLPEEGLKFMVYLQKENIIDESGMPKERFSAEFPKEGPSILRIQQVVRGDSAAYFCASSPPGLPSYNEQFFGPGTRLTVL.

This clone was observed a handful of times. The CDR3 spells CASSQEGTSGTPYEQYF. The CDR3 nucleotides read TGCGCCAGCAGCCAAGAGGGGACTAGCGGGACCCCCTACGAGCAGTACTTC. This sequence joins TRBV4-3 and TRBJ2-7; 13 nucleotides agree with TRBD2. After removal of 0 bases from V and 2 bases from J, the junction contained 4 bases not matched to a gene. The CDR3 is 17 amino acids. CDR1 and CDR2 from the germline V gene are LGHNA and YSLEER.

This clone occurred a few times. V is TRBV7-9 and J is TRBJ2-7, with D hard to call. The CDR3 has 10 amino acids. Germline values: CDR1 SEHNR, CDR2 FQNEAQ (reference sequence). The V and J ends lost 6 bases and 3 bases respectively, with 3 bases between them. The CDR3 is CASSLYEQYF. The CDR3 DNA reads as TGTGCCAGCAGTCTCTACGAGCAGTACTTC. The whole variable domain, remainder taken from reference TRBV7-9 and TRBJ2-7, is DTGVSQNPRHKITKRGQNVTFRCDPISEHNRLYWYRQTLGQGPEFLTYFQNEAQLEKSRLLSDRFSAERPKGSFSTLEIQRTEQGDSAMYLCASSLYEQYFGPGTRLTVT.